What follows are 21 T cell receptor beta chains derived from one specimen sequenced in a study of blood T cells in healthy people across ages. A J-beta primer mix and a sample-barcoded 5' primer were used in a second PCR of roughly 6 to 11 cycles. TCRdb reprocessed the 5' RACE reads with MiXCR, giving one entry per CDR3 protein. The sample contains about 780,000 distinct CDR3 sequences, 35% to 60% of which appear only once. Sequences were obtained from blood. These receptors all come from a man aged 80 or over in good health.

This clonotype was detected a few times. This chain links TRBV7-3 with TRBJ2-1; D remains ambiguous. There are 14 residues in the CDR3. Germline CDR1 SGHTA, CDR2 FQGTGA. V dropped 2 bases and J dropped 4 bases, with 9 bases sitting between them. The DNA for the CDR3 is TGTGCCAGCAGCTTATCCCCTGAATACAATGAGCAGTTCTTC. It is translated as CASSLSPEYNEQFF.

Many counts were recorded for this clonotype. The V and J genes are TRBV5-1 and TRBJ1-4; D perhaps matches TRBD1 (6 bases). CDR1 is SGHRS, CDR2 YFSETQ, per germline. The CDR3 contains 14 residues. V lost 3 bases and J lost 7, with 13 bases in between. CDR3 amino acids: CASSSDSLTEKLFF. DNA for the CDR3: TGCGCCAGCAGCTCGGACAGTTTGACTGAAAAACTGTTTTTT.

This clonotype was seen a handful of times. The chain is built from TRBV20-1 and TRBJ2-7; 8 bases line up with TRBD1. This CDR3 is built from 14 residues. Germline CDR1 is DFQATT and CDR2 is SNEGSKA (reference sequence). Trimming cost V 4 bases and J 4 bases; bases outside gene matches: 9. The CDR3 is CSATPRQGLYEQYF. CDR3 DNA: TGCAGTGCTACCCCTCGACAGGGGCTATACGAGCAGTACTTC.

This clonotype was seen repeatedly, ten times or more. CDR3 in DNA: TGTGCCAGCAGCTCGGGACGAGCGGGTTTTGGCTCAGATACGCAGTATTTT. Its translation: CASSSGRAGFGSDTQYF. The chain carries TRBV5-6 and TRBJ2-3; maybe TRBD2 (6 bases). The germline gives CDR1 SGHDT, CDR2 YYEEEE. With 3 bases removed from V and 4 bases from J, the gap between germline ends came to 21 bases. The CDR3 has 17 amino acids.

This clonotype showed up many times. The chain joins TRBV28 to TRBJ2-5; D not resolved. This CDR3 has 13 amino acids. Germline V gives CDR1 MDHEN, CDR2 SYDVKM. Trimming removed 5 bases at V and 5 bases at J, with 12 bases between. The CDR3 DNA reads TGTGCCAGCAGTGTACTTGAGATTGAGACCCAGTACTTC. Translation gives CASSVLEIETQYF. The whole variable domain, remainder taken from reference TRBV28 and TRBJ2-5, is DVKVTQSSRYLVKRTGEKVFLECVQDMDHENMFWYRQDPGLGLRLIYFSYDVKMKEKGDIPEGYSVSREKKERFSLILESASTNQTSMYLCASSVLEIETQYFGPGTRLLVL.

CDR3 DNA sequence: TGTGCCAGCAGCTTAGCGGGGGCAGCCAATAATGAAAAACTGTTTTTT. This sequence encodes CASSLAGAANNEKLFF. The chain is built from TRBV7-2 and TRBJ1-4; tentative D call: TRBD1 (6 bases). Trimming took 0 bases from V and 4 from J, leaving 12 bases between them. CDR3 size: 16 residues. Germline CDR1 reads SGHTA; CDR2 reads FQGNSA.

A few counts support this clonotype. CDR3 loop: CASSLSGPRYTF. CDR3 coding DNA: TGTGCCAGCAGTTTATCCGGACCACGCTACACCTTC. The V and J genes are TRBV28 and TRBJ1-2; D not resolved. This CDR3 is built from 12 residues. Germline CDR1 and CDR2: MDHEN and SYDVKM. Trimming removed 1 base from V and 9 bases from J, with 9 bases in between.

The chain has TRBV7-2 and TRBJ2-7, with TRBD1 identical over 8 bases. V shed 5 bases and J 0 bases; nucleotides not matched to a gene: 9. The CDR3 has 16 amino acids. CDR1 is SGHTA and CDR2 is FQGNSA in the germline V gene. DNA for the CDR3: TGTGCCAGCAGCCGCTCGACAGGGGCGTCCTCCTACGAGCAGTACTTC. Amino acids: CASSRSTGASSYEQYF. Using reference TRBV7-2 and TRBJ2-7 for the parts outside the CDR3, the full variable domain is GAGVSQSPSNKVTEKGKDVELRCDPISGHTALYWYRQSLGQGLEFLIYFQGNSAPDKSGLPSDRFSAERTGGSVSTLTIQRTQQEDSAVYLCASSRSTGASSYEQYFGPGTRLTVT.

The V gene is TRBV29-1, the J gene TRBJ2-1; D possibly corresponds to TRBD1 (6 bases). CDR1 and CDR2 from the germline V gene are SQVTM and ANQGSEA. The CDR3 is 14 residues long. Trimming left V 6 bases short and J 3 bases short, with 15 bases between. The CDR3 coding sequence is TGCAGCGTCGATACAGGGTTTGACTACAATGAGCAGTTCTTC. It is translated as CSVDTGFDYNEQFF.

The chain has TRBV11-2 and TRBJ1-1; 7 bases fit TRBD1. Germline-derived CDR1 and CDR2 are SGHAT and FQNNGV. This CDR3 comprises 17 residues. The V and J ends lost 4 bases and 1 base, in that order; junction bases with no gene match: 12. CDR3 in amino acids: CASSSTGVAGWNTEAFF. The CDR3 DNA follows: TGTGCCAGCAGCTCTACAGGGGTCGCAGGGTGGAACACTGAAGCTTTCTTT.

This clonotype showed up just a few times. V usage is TRBV6-5 and J usage is TRBJ2-1; D could derive from TRBD1 or TRBD2 (5 bases each). This CDR3 region has 19 residues. The V and J ends lost 4 bases and 0 bases respectively, with 22 bases between them. Germline assignment: CDR1 MNHEY and CDR2 SVGAGI. The CDR3 spells CASSLRGHPLVSSYNEQFF. The CDR3 nucleotides are TGTGCCAGCAGTTTGCGAGGACACCCACTAGTGAGCTCCTACAATGAGCAGTTCTTC.

This CDR3 reads CASSDPRGADTQYF. The CDR3 bases are TGTGCCAGCAGTGACCCCAGGGGTGCAGATACGCAGTATTTT. The rearrangement uses TRBV2 and TRBJ2-3, with D possibly being TRBD1 (6 bases). Trimming left V 3 bases short and J 4 bases short, with 11 bases between. Germline V gene data show CDR1 as SNHLY and CDR2 as FYNNEI. There are 14 residues in the CDR3.

This clonotype was recorded a few times. The chain joins TRBV7-2 to TRBJ2-7; 14 bases line up with TRBD2. Germline CDR1 is SGHTA and CDR2 is FQGNSA. V shed 7 bases, J shed 6 bases, and the junction held 8 bases outside the gene matches. This CDR3 has 15 residues. The DNA of the CDR3 is TGTGCCAGCAACCCGGGACTAGCGGGAGCTGGCGAGCAGTACTTC. Translating it yields CASNPGLAGAGEQYF.

V and J are TRBV18 and TRBJ2-3; 9 nucleotides align to TRBD2. The junction had 4 bases not matched to a gene; V was cut back by 1 base and J by 2 bases. The CDR3 loop spans 16 amino acids. The germline V gene encodes CDR1 KGHSH and CDR2 LQKENI. The chain's CDR3 is CASSPRTSENTDTQYF. CDR3 DNA sequence: TGTGCCAGCTCACCACGGACTAGCGAGAACACAGATACGCAGTATTTT.

The chain carries TRBV29-1 and TRBJ2-1; 9 bases align to TRBD2. CDR3 length equals 14 residues. The junction had 17 bases not matched to a gene; V was cut back by 7 bases and J by 13 bases. The germline V gene has CDR1 SQVTM and CDR2 ANQGSEA. The chain's CDR3 is CSAGPTSGKETQFF. CDR3 bases: TGCAGCGCGGGACCGACTAGCGGTAAAGAGACCCAGTTCTTC.

This chain links TRBV10-3 with TRBJ2-1, with a possible D match to TRBD2 (6 bases). V gave up 10 bases and J gave up 7 bases, with 17 bases separating them. The length of the CDR3 is 13 residues. The V gene's germline CDR1 is ENHRY and CDR2 SYGVKD. CDR3 region: CASREEVGNEQFF. CDR3 nucleotides: TGTGCCAGCAGGGAGGAGGTCGGGAATGAGCAGTTCTTC.

The chain combines TRBV30 with TRBJ2-5, with a possible D match to TRBD1 (7 bases). The germline gives CDR1 GTSNPN, CDR2 SVGIG (reference sequence). V was cut by 2 bases and J by 4 bases, with 17 bases left in between. There are 15 residues in the CDR3. The CDR3 region is CAWSPSGQGGETQYF. The CDR3 DNA reads TGTGCCTGGAGTCCGTCTGGGCAGGGGGGAGAGACCCAGTACTTC.

V is TRBV10-3 and J is TRBJ2-3, with TRBD1 as a possible D gene (5 bases). This CDR3 region has 15 residues. Germline V gene sequence: CDR1 ENHRY, CDR2 SYGVKD. V gave up 1 base and J gave up 5 bases, with 13 bases separating them. CDR3 bases: TGTGCCATCAGTGAGTTAGACGGTACAGGAGATACGCAGTATTTT. Amino acids: CAISELDGTGDTQYF.

This chain links TRBV12-3 or TRBV12-4 with TRBJ2-3, with D possibly TRBD2 on 5 matching bases. V was shortened by 5 bases and J by 5 bases, with 17 bases between the two germline ends. The CDR3 runs 15 residues. CDR3 loop: CASSISERGGDTQYF. The DNA of the CDR3 is TGTGCCAGCAGTATTAGCGAGAGAGGAGGAGATACGCAGTATTTT.

In this sample, this clonotype turned up once. The rearrangement joins TRBV25-1 to TRBJ2-2; D ambiguous. CDR3 length equals 10 residues. The germline V and J ends were trimmed by 11 bases and 6 bases, with 7 bases remaining between them. Germline CDR1 and CDR2: MGHDK and SYGVNS. The CDR3 loop is CAANPGELFF. In DNA form, the CDR3 reads TGTGCCGCCAACCCCGGGGAGCTGTTTTTT.

The chain has TRBV5-1 and TRBJ2-7; D not certain. Trimming removed 0 bases from V and 7 bases from J, with 11 bases in between. Germline CDR1 is SGHRS and CDR2 is YFSETQ. The CDR3 contains 13 residues. The CDR3 region has the DNA TGCGCCAGCAGCTTGGTCCCCGACGGGGAGCAGTACTTC. Translated, it gives CASSLVPDGEQYF.